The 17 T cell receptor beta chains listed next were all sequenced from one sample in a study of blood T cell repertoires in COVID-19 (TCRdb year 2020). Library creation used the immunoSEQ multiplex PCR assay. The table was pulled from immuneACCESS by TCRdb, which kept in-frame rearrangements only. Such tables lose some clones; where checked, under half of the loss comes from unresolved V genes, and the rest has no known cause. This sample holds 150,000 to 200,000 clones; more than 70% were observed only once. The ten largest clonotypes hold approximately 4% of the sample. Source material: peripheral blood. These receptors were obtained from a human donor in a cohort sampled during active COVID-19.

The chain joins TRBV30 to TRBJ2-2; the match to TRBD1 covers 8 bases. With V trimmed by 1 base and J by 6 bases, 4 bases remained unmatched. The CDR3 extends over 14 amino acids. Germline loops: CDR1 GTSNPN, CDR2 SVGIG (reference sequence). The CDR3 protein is CAWSEQGGSGELFF. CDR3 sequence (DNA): TGTGCCTGGAGTGAACAGGGGGGTTCCGGGGAGCTGTTTTTT.

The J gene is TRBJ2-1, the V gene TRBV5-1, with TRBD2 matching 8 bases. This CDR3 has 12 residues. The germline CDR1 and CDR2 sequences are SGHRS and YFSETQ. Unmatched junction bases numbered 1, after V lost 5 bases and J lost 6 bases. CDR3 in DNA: TGCGCCAGCAGAGGGACTAGCAATGAGCAGTTCTTC. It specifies CASRGTSNEQFF. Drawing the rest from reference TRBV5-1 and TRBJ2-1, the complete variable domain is KAGVTQTPRYLIKTRGQQVTLSCSPISGHRSVSWYQQTPGQGLQFLFEYFSETQRNKGNFPGRFSGRQFSNSRSEMNVSTLELGDSALYLCASRGTSNEQFFGPGTRLTVL.

CDR3 DNA: TGTGCCAGCAAGAACAGCGGGAGGGAGACCCAGTACTTC. It is translated as CASKNSGRETQYF. The chain is built from TRBV2 and TRBJ2-5, with TRBD2 matching 9 bases. Germline V gives CDR1 SNHLY, CDR2 FYNNEI. The ends lost 7 bases at V and 5 bases at J; junction bases unmatched: 5. This CDR3 spans 13 amino acids.

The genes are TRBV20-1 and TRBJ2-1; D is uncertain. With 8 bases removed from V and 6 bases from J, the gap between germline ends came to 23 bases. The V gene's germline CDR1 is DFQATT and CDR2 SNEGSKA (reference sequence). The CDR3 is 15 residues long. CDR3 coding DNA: TGCAGTCCAAGTGGGTTCGGTCGAAACCTCAATGAGCAGTTCTTC. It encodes CSPSGFGRNLNEQFF.

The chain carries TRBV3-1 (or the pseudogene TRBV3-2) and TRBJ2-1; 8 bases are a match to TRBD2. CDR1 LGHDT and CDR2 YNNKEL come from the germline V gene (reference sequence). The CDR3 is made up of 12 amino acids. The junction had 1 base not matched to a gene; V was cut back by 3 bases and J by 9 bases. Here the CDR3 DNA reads TGTGCCAGCAGCCATAGCGGGATTGAGCAGTTCTTC. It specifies CASSHSGIEQFF.

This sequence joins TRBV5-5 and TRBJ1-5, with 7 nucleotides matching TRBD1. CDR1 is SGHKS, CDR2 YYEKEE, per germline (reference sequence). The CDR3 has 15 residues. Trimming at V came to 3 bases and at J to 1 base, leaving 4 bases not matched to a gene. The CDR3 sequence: CASSSLGQSNQPQHF. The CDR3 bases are TGTGCCAGCAGCTCCTTGGGACAGAGCAATCAGCCCCAGCATTTT.

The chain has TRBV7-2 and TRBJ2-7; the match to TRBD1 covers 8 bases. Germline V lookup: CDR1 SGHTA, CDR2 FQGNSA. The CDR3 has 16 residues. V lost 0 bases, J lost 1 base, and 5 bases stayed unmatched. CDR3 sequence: CASSLALQGASYEQYF. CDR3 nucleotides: TGTGCCAGCAGCTTAGCACTGCAGGGGGCGTCCTACGAGCAGTACTTC.

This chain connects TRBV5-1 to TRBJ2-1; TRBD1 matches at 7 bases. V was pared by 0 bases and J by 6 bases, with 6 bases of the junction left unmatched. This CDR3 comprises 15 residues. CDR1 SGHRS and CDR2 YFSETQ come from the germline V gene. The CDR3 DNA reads TGCGCCAGCAGCTTGGCGGATTCAGGGGGCAATGAGCAGTTCTTC. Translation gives CASSLADSGGNEQFF. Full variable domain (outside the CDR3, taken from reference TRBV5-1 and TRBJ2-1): KAGVTQTPRYLIKTRGQQVTLSCSPISGHRSVSWYQQTPGQGLQFLFEYFSETQRNKGNFPGRFSGRQFSNSRSEMNVSTLELGDSALYLCASSLADSGGNEQFFGPGTRLTVL.

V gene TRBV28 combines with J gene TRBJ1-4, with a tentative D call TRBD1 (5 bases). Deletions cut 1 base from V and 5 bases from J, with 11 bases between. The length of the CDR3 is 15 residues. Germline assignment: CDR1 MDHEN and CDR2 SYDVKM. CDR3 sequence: CASSLLGTVNEKLFF. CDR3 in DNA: TGTGCCAGCAGTTTATTGGGGACTGTAAATGAAAAACTGTTTTTT. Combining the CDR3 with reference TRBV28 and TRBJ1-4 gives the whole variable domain DVKVTQSSRYLVKRTGEKVFLECVQDMDHENMFWYRQDPGLGLRLIYFSYDVKMKEKGDIPEGYSVSREKKERFSLILESASTNQTSMYLCASSLLGTVNEKLFFGSGTQLSVL.

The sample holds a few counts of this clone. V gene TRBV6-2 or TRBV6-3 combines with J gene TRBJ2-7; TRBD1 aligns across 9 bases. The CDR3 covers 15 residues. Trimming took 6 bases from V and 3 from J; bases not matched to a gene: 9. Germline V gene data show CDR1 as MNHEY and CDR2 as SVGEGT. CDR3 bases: TGTGCCAGCAGCGCACAGGGGGCCTTCGGCTACGAGCAGTACTTC. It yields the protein CASSAQGAFGYEQYF.

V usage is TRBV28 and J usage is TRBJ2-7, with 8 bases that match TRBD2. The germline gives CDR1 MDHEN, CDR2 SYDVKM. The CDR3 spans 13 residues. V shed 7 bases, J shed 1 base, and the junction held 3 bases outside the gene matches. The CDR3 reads CASTASGSYEQYF. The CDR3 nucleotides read TGTGCCAGCACAGCTAGCGGGTCCTACGAGCAGTACTTC.

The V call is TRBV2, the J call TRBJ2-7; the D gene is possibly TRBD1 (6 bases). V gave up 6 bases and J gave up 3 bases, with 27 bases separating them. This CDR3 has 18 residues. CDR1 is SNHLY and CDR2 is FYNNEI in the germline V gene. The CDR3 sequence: CASSHLPAGDEPDYEQYF. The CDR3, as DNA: TGTGCCAGCAGCCACCTGCCCGCAGGGGATGAACCCGACTACGAGCAGTACTTC.

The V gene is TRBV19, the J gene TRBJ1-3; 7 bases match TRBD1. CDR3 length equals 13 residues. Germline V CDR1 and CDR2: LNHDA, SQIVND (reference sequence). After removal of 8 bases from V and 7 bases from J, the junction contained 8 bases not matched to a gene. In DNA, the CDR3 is TGTGCCAGTGGGACAGAGGCCGGCAACACCATATATTTT. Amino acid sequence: CASGTEAGNTIYF. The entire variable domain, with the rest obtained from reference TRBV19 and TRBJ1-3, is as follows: DGGITQSPKYLFRKEGQNVTLSCEQNLNHDAMYWYRQDPGQGLRLIYYSQIVNDFQKGDIAEGYSVSREKKESFPLTVTSAQKNPTAFYLCASGTEAGNTIYFGEGSWLTVV.

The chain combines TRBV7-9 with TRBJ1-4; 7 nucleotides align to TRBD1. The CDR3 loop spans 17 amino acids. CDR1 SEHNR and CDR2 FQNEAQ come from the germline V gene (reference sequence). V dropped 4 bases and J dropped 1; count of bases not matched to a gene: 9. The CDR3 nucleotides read TGTGCCAGCAGCTCACTGACAGGGACGGGAACTAATGAAAAACTGTTTTTT. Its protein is CASSSLTGTGTNEKLFF.

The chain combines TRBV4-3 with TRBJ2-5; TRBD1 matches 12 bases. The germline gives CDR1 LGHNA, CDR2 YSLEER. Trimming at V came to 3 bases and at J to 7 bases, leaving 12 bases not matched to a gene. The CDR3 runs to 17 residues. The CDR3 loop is CASSQIFGTGGERTQYF. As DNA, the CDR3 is TGCGCCAGCAGCCAGATCTTCGGGACAGGGGGCGAGCGGACCCAGTACTTC.

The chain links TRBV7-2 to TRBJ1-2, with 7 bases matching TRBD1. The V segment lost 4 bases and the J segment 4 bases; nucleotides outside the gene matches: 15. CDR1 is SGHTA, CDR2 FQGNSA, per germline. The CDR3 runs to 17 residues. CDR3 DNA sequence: TGTGCCAGCAGCTCCCACTCCCCTGACAGGGAGTTCTATGGCTACACCTTC. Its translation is CASSSHSPDREFYGYTF.

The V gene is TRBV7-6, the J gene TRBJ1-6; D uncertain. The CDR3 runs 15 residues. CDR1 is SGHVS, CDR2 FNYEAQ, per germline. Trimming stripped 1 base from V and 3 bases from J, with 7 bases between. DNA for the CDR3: TGTGCCAGCAGCTTAGACATCAACTATAATTCACCCCTCCACTTT. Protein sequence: CASSLDINYNSPLHF.